This section outlines one T cell receptor (beta chain) sequence together with its context. Germline V gene lookup returns CDR1 MNHNY and CDR2 SVGAGI (reference sequence). The CDR3 is 15 amino acids. The data were obtained in a study of cytotoxic CD8 clonotypes in ibrutinib-treated CLL. Clones were sequenced by immunoSEQ multiplex PCR, and TCRdb holds only the in-frame ones, with some missing. This table holds approximately 47,000 clones, about three fifths found once. The chain recombines TRBV6-6 with TRBJ2-4, with D possibly matching TRBD2 (7 bases). The source material was PBMCs, sampled after 24 months of ibrutinib treatment. The source of this sequence is a human donor with chronic lymphocytic leukemia. The CDR3 nucleotides are TGTGCGGGAAGAGGGGGGGATCGAGCCAAAAACATTCAGTACTTC. Protein sequence: CAGRGGDRAKNIQYF.